Listed below are T cell receptor beta chains from one sample, sequenced in a study of blood T cells in healthy people across ages. MiXCR, run by TCRdb on the 5' RACE reads, gives a single entry per CDR3 protein. Of about 1.7 million distinct CDR3 sequences in the sample, 28% are singletons; the top ten hold about 8%. Sequenced input: blood. All receptors derive from a woman younger than 45 in good health. Both conserved end residues are part of each CDR3. The order of the fields is V gene, J gene, clone size, D gene, CDR3 DNA, CDR3 protein. The D gene is left open where the match is weak. Clone size is given for some rows only: seen once, a few or many times, or a class if the clone is expanded.

v_gene: TRBV5-1; j_gene: TRBJ1-2; abundance: .; d_gene: .; CDR3nt: TGCGCCAGCCTTAAGACAGATCCCTATGGCTACACCTTC; CDR3aa: CASLKTDPYGYTF
v_gene: TRBV30; j_gene: TRBJ2-1; abundance: few; d_gene: .; CDR3nt: TGTGCCTGGAGCGAGGCGAATGAGCAGTTCTTC; CDR3aa: CAWSEANEQFF
v_gene: TRBV5-6; j_gene: TRBJ2-7; abundance: few; d_gene: .; CDR3nt: TGTGCCAGCAGGCTGAGGGGGACCTACGAGCAGTACTTC; CDR3aa: CASRLRGTYEQYF
v_gene: TRBV5-1; j_gene: TRBJ2-5; abundance: few; d_gene: .; CDR3nt: TGCGCCAGCCGACGGGATTCCACTCCAGGGATGGAGACCCAGTACTTC; CDR3aa: CASRRDSTPGMETQYF
v_gene: TRBV7-9; j_gene: TRBJ2-3; abundance: few; d_gene: .; CDR3nt: TGTGCCAGCAGCTTAGTTTCCGGGGGCGATGATACGCAGTATTTT; CDR3aa: CASSLVSGGDDTQYF
v_gene: TRBV20-1; j_gene: TRBJ2-1; abundance: .; d_gene: TRBD2; CDR3nt: TGCAGTGCTAGTCAGCGGGGGAGGTACAATGAGCAGTTCTTC; CDR3aa: CSASQRGRYNEQFF
v_gene: TRBV6-1; j_gene: TRBJ2-7; abundance: few; d_gene: TRBD2; CDR3nt: TGTGCCAGCAGTGCCGTGGCGGGGGTGCCCTACGAGCAGTACTTC; CDR3aa: CASSAVAGVPYEQYF
v_gene: TRBV2; j_gene: TRBJ1-1; abundance: .; d_gene: .; CDR3nt: TGTGCCAGCAGTGAAGCGGGACTGGCTTTCTTT; CDR3aa: CASSEAGLAFF
v_gene: TRBV6-2/TRBV6-3; j_gene: TRBJ2-7; abundance: many; d_gene: .; CDR3nt: TGTGCCAGCCGCGAGAGCGACCACACCTACGAGCAGTACTTC; CDR3aa: CASRESDHTYEQYF
v_gene: TRBV18; j_gene: TRBJ1-1; abundance: .; d_gene: .; CDR3nt: TGTGCCAGCTCGGTCAGGGCAGGGACTGAAGCTTTCTTT; CDR3aa: CASSVRAGTEAFF
v_gene: TRBV6-5; j_gene: TRBJ1-2; abundance: once; d_gene: .; CDR3nt: TGTGCCAGCAGTCTGTTCGACACCGACGGTGGCTACACCTTC; CDR3aa: CASSLFDTDGGYTF
v_gene: TRBV29-1; j_gene: TRBJ2-5; abundance: .; d_gene: TRBD1; CDR3nt: TGCAGCGTTGAGGTCAACAGGGGGGAGACCCAGTACTTC; CDR3aa: CSVEVNRGETQYF
v_gene: TRBV11-2; j_gene: TRBJ2-1; abundance: .; d_gene: .; CDR3nt: TGTGCCAGCAGCTTAGGAATCAAAAGTGGGGTCTACAATGAGCAGTTCTTC; CDR3aa: CASSLGIKSGVYNEQFF
v_gene: TRBV7-7; j_gene: TRBJ2-1; abundance: .; d_gene: TRBD2; CDR3nt: TGTGCCAGCAGCCCTGGAACCGGGACCCCGGGGGGGAATGAGCAGTTCTTC; CDR3aa: CASSPGTGTPGGNEQFF
v_gene: TRBV4-1; j_gene: TRBJ2-5; abundance: .; d_gene: TRBD2; CDR3nt: TGCGCCAGCAGCCGATCACGGGGGGGCCCACGAGAGACCCAGTACTTC; CDR3aa: CASSRSRGGPRETQYF
v_gene: TRBV5-5; j_gene: TRBJ1-5; abundance: few; d_gene: .; CDR3nt: TGTGCCAGCAGCTTGGACGGGGGCGGGCAGGATCAGCCCCAGCATTTT; CDR3aa: CASSLDGGGQDQPQHF
v_gene: TRBV5-5; j_gene: TRBJ2-5; abundance: .; d_gene: TRBD1; CDR3nt: TGTGCCAGCAGCTGTACAGGGGGCGGGGAGACCCAGTACTTC; CDR3aa: CASSCTGGGETQYF
v_gene: TRBV27; j_gene: TRBJ2-7; abundance: .; d_gene: TRBD1; CDR3nt: TGTGCCAGCAGTTTATCGGGACAGGGACGCGGCGAGCAGTACTTC; CDR3aa: CASSLSGQGRGEQYF
v_gene: TRBV12-3/TRBV12-4; j_gene: TRBJ2-7; abundance: .; d_gene: TRBD1; CDR3nt: TGTGCCAGCAGTTTCAGGACAGGGAGTCGATCCTACGAGCAGTACTTC; CDR3aa: CASSFRTGSRSYEQYF
v_gene: TRBV28; j_gene: TRBJ2-5; abundance: .; d_gene: TRBD1; CDR3nt: TGTGCCAGCACCCCACGGACAGGGGGCTATGAGCAGTACTTC; CDR3aa: CASTPRTGGYEQYF
v_gene: TRBV6-5; j_gene: TRBJ2-7; abundance: many; d_gene: .; CDR3nt: TGTGCCAGCAGTTCACGTAACGGGATAAACGAGCAGTACTTC; CDR3aa: CASSSRNGINEQYF
v_gene: TRBV19; j_gene: TRBJ2-1; abundance: .; d_gene: TRBD1; CDR3nt: TGTGCCAGTAGCCCGACAGGGGGTAGGAATGAGCAGTTCTTC; CDR3aa: CASSPTGGRNEQFF